A selection of T cell receptor beta chains follows, all from one sample in a study of blood T cell repertoires in COVID-19. The repertoire was sequenced with immunoSEQ multiplex PCR; TCRdb's copy has only in-frame clones and lacks some. The sample has roughly 200,000 clones, around 85% seen once. The sequenced material came from PBMCs or T cells enriched from blood (not recorded which). These receptors were taken from a man in his forties who had recovered from COVID-19. CDR3s include the opening cysteine and the closing phenylalanine or tryptophan. The D gene is left open where the match is weak. Clone size, where shown, is once, few, many, or a class for clones that have expanded.

V gene: TRBV7-7; J gene: TRBJ2-1; D gene: TRBD2; clone size: -; CDR3 protein: CASSARTSGRGTYNEQFF; CDR3 DNA: TGTGCTAGCAGCGCCAGGACTAGCGGGAGAGGGACCTACAATGAGCAGTTCTTC
V gene: TRBV27; J gene: TRBJ1-2; D gene: TRBD1; clone size: -; CDR3 protein: CASSSQGAAYGYTF; CDR3 DNA: TGTGCCAGCAGTTCACAGGGGGCTGCCTATGGCTACACCTTC
V gene: TRBV5-1; J gene: TRBJ2-5; D gene: -; clone size: -; CDR3 protein: CASSLAAGAETQYF; CDR3 DNA: TGCGCCAGCAGCTTGGCCGCAGGGGCCGAGACCCAGTACTTC
V gene: TRBV4-1; J gene: TRBJ1-3; D gene: -; clone size: -; CDR3 protein: CASSHGGGPGNTIYF; CDR3 DNA: TGCGCCAGCAGCCACGGTGGAGGGCCTGGAAACACCATATATTTT
V gene: TRBV28; J gene: TRBJ2-3; D gene: TRBD2; clone size: -; CDR3 protein: CASSFRLAGATSNADTQYF; CDR3 DNA: TGTGCCAGCAGTTTTCGGTTAGCGGGAGCTACGAGTAACGCGGATACGCAGTATTTT
V gene: TRBV18; J gene: TRBJ2-1; D gene: TRBD2; clone size: -; CDR3 protein: CASSPLVAGGPVEQFF; CDR3 DNA: TGTGCCAGCTCACCACTTGTAGCGGGAGGTCCGGTTGAGCAGTTCTTC
V gene: TRBV28; J gene: TRBJ2-3; D gene: -; clone size: -; CDR3 protein: CASSLEGGLGTDTQYF; CDR3 DNA: TGTGCCAGCAGTTTAGAAGGGGGATTGGGGACAGATACGCAGTATTTT
V gene: TRBV27; J gene: TRBJ2-3; D gene: -; clone size: few; CDR3 protein: CASSLSPFSFTQYF; CDR3 DNA: TGTGCCAGCAGTTTATCCCCCTTTTCCTTTACGCAGTATTTT
V gene: TRBV5-4; J gene: TRBJ2-3; D gene: TRBD2; clone size: -; CDR3 protein: CASSGQVGREGLGQADTQYF; CDR3 DNA: TGTGCCAGCAGCGGCCAGGTGGGGCGGGAGGGCCTAGGTCAGGCAGATACGCAGTATTTT
V gene: TRBV4-1; J gene: TRBJ1-1; D gene: -; clone size: -; CDR3 protein: CASSHRRGGDKAFF; CDR3 DNA: TGCGCCAGCAGCCACCGGAGGGGGGGGGACAAAGCTTTCTTT
V gene: TRBV28; J gene: TRBJ2-3; D gene: TRBD1; clone size: -; CDR3 protein: CASSTPTTGDTDTQYF; CDR3 DNA: TGTGCCAGCAGCACCCCCACGACAGGGGACACAGATACGCAGTATTTT
V gene: TRBV30; J gene: TRBJ1-2; D gene: -; clone size: -; CDR3 protein: CAWRRRASAHYGYTF; CDR3 DNA: TGTGCCTGGAGGAGGAGGGCCTCAGCTCACTATGGCTACACCTTC
V gene: TRBV19; J gene: TRBJ1-2; D gene: TRBD1; clone size: -; CDR3 protein: CASSIRTGTNYGYTF; CDR3 DNA: TGTGCCAGTAGTATCCGGACAGGGACTAACTATGGCTACACCTTC
V gene: TRBV4-2; J gene: TRBJ1-5; D gene: -; clone size: -; CDR3 protein: CASSQEALQRGTSRPQHF; CDR3 DNA: TGTGCCAGCAGCCAAGAGGCCCTACAGAGGGGGACCTCTCGGCCCCAGCATTTT
V gene: TRBV14; J gene: TRBJ2-3; D gene: TRBD2; clone size: -; CDR3 protein: CASSQDRWGGRTDTQYF; CDR3 DNA: TGTGCCAGCAGCCAAGACAGATGGGGGGGTCGGACAGATACGCAGTATTTT
V gene: TRBV19; J gene: TRBJ1-4; D gene: -; clone size: -; CDR3 protein: CASSINREFGEKLFF; CDR3 DNA: TGTGCCAGTAGTATCAACAGGGAATTCGGTGAAAAACTGTTTTTT
V gene: TRBV19; J gene: TRBJ1-5; D gene: -; clone size: -; CDR3 protein: CASSKETGPQHF; CDR3 DNA: TGTGCCAGTAGTAAGGAGACCGGGCCCCAGCATTTT
V gene: TRBV14; J gene: TRBJ1-1; D gene: -; clone size: -; CDR3 protein: CTSSQTLTGLIIMNTEAFF; CDR3 DNA: TGTACCAGCAGCCAAACCCTGACAGGTCTGATCATCATGAACACTGAAGCTTTCTTT
V gene: TRBV5-1; J gene: TRBJ2-7; D gene: -; clone size: -; CDR3 protein: CASSLDSPGPSYEQYF; CDR3 DNA: TGCGCCAGCAGCTTGGACAGTCCTGGCCCATCCTACGAGCAGTACTTC
V gene: TRBV5-1; J gene: TRBJ2-3; D gene: -; clone size: few; CDR3 protein: CASSLEGQGPTDTQYF; CDR3 DNA: TGCGCCAGCAGCTTGGAGGGCCAGGGGCCCACAGATACGCAGTATTTT
V gene: TRBV27; J gene: TRBJ1-5; D gene: TRBD1; clone size: once; CDR3 protein: CASSLNRGDQPQHF; CDR3 DNA: TGTGCCAGCAGTTTGAACAGGGGGGATCAGCCCCAGCATTTT
V gene: TRBV2; J gene: TRBJ1-2; D gene: TRBD1; clone size: -; CDR3 protein: CASSGGQGVMVGYTF; CDR3 DNA: TGTGCCAGCAGTGGGGGACAGGGAGTTATGGTTGGCTACACCTTC
V gene: TRBV12-1; J gene: TRBJ1-2; D gene: -; clone size: -; CDR3 protein: CASSPNTGGIYGYTF; CDR3 DNA: TGTGCCAGCAGCCCTAATACAGGGGGAATCTATGGCTACACCTTC
V gene: TRBV7-3; J gene: TRBJ2-6; D gene: -; clone size: few; CDR3 protein: CASSLSSGANVLTF; CDR3 DNA: TGTGCCAGCAGCCTTTCTAGTGGGGCCAACGTCCTGACTTTC
V gene: TRBV30; J gene: TRBJ1-4; D gene: -; clone size: -; CDR3 protein: CAWSDSEKLFF; CDR3 DNA: TGTGCCTGGAGTGACAGTGAAAAACTGTTTTTT
V gene: TRBV5-1; J gene: TRBJ2-3; D gene: -; clone size: -; CDR3 protein: CASSPRAGADTQYF; CDR3 DNA: TGCGCCAGCAGCCCCAGAGCGGGCGCAGATACGCAGTATTTT
V gene: TRBV5-1; J gene: TRBJ2-5; D gene: TRBD2; clone size: many; CDR3 protein: CASSGTSGRAEETQYF; CDR3 DNA: TGCGCCAGCAGCGGGACTAGCGGGAGGGCCGAGGAGACCCAGTACTTC
V gene: TRBV29-1; J gene: TRBJ2-1; D gene: -; clone size: -; CDR3 protein: CSVVFIVSSYNEQFF; CDR3 DNA: TGCAGCGTCGTCTTCATTGTTAGCTCCTACAATGAGCAGTTCTTC
V gene: TRBV7-3; J gene: TRBJ2-1; D gene: -; clone size: -; CDR3 protein: CASSPRGLLSSYNEQFF; CDR3 DNA: TGTGCCAGCAGCCCCCGTGGACTCCTTAGCTCCTACAATGAGCAGTTCTTC
V gene: TRBV20-1; J gene: TRBJ1-2; D gene: TRBD1; clone size: -; CDR3 protein: CSASRQGGGYTF; CDR3 DNA: TGCAGTGCTAGTCGACAGGGCGGAGGCTACACCTTC
V gene: TRBV5-1; J gene: TRBJ2-3; D gene: TRBD2; clone size: -; CDR3 protein: CASSSSSGRRVDTQYF; CDR3 DNA: TGCGCCAGCAGCTCTTCTAGCGGGAGGAGGGTAGATACGCAGTATTTT
V gene: TRBV19; J gene: TRBJ2-5; D gene: TRBD1; clone size: -; CDR3 protein: CASRGTGTSLETQYF; CDR3 DNA: TGTGCCAGTAGGGGGACAGGGACGTCCTTGGAGACCCAGTACTTC
V gene: TRBV18; J gene: TRBJ2-7; D gene: TRBD1; clone size: -; CDR3 protein: CASSRDRDRAGEQYF; CDR3 DNA: TGTGCCAGCTCACGAGACCGGGACAGGGCGGGGGAGCAGTACTTC
V gene: TRBV5-5; J gene: TRBJ2-1; D gene: -; clone size: -; CDR3 protein: CASIWAGVFNEQFF; CDR3 DNA: TGTGCCAGCATCTGGGCAGGGGTATTCAATGAGCAGTTCTTC
V gene: TRBV27; J gene: TRBJ2-7; D gene: TRBD1; clone size: -; CDR3 protein: CASRGTGSYEQYF; CDR3 DNA: TGTGCCAGCAGGGGGACAGGGTCCTACGAGCAGTACTTC
V gene: TRBV11-3; J gene: TRBJ2-1; D gene: TRBD1; clone size: once; CDR3 protein: CASSRTGANEQFF; CDR3 DNA: TGTGCCAGCAGCCGTACAGGGGCCAATGAGCAGTTCTTC
V gene: TRBV6-1; J gene: TRBJ2-7; D gene: TRBD1; clone size: -; CDR3 protein: CASSSGTGVVEQYF; CDR3 DNA: TGTGCCAGCAGTAGTGGGACAGGGGTTGTCGAGCAGTACTTC
V gene: TRBV27; J gene: TRBJ2-3; D gene: -; clone size: -; CDR3 protein: CASGGIGADTQYF; CDR3 DNA: TGTGCCAGCGGCGGGATAGGGGCAGATACGCAGTATTTT
V gene: TRBV11-2; J gene: TRBJ2-1; D gene: -; clone size: -; CDR3 protein: CASSLQGVEQFF; CDR3 DNA: TGTGCCAGCAGCTTACAGGGTGTGGAGCAGTTCTTC
V gene: TRBV4-1; J gene: TRBJ2-2; D gene: TRBD1; clone size: -; CDR3 protein: CASSQGPGQGTGELFF; CDR3 DNA: TGCGCCAGCAGCCAGGGGCCGGGACAGGGGACCGGGGAGCTGTTTTTT
V gene: TRBV27; J gene: TRBJ1-5; D gene: -; clone size: -; CDR3 protein: CASRGLLDQPQHF; CDR3 DNA: TGTGCCAGCAGAGGACTGCTAGATCAGCCCCAGCATTTT
V gene: TRBV3-1/TRBV3-2; J gene: TRBJ2-1; D gene: TRBD2; clone size: -; CDR3 protein: CASSQAGWGSGAYNEQFF; CDR3 DNA: TGTGCCAGCAGCCAAGCCGGTTGGGGTAGCGGGGCCTACAATGAGCAGTTCTTC
V gene: TRBV6-5; J gene: TRBJ1-2; D gene: -; clone size: once; CDR3 protein: CASSIWEGGYTF; CDR3 DNA: TGTGCCAGCAGCATCTGGGAGGGGGGCTACACCTTC
V gene: TRBV6-5; J gene: TRBJ2-1; D gene: TRBD1; clone size: -; CDR3 protein: CASSPRDRVEQFF; CDR3 DNA: TGTGCCAGCAGCCCCCGGGACAGGGTTGAGCAGTTCTTC
V gene: TRBV7-9; J gene: TRBJ1-4; D gene: TRBD1; clone size: -; CDR3 protein: CASSSGQGREKLFF; CDR3 DNA: TGTGCCAGCAGCTCCGGACAGGGTAGGGAAAAACTGTTTTTT
V gene: TRBV7-9; J gene: TRBJ2-3; D gene: -; clone size: -; CDR3 protein: CASRSQGLGGTQYF; CDR3 DNA: TGTGCCAGCAGGTCACAGGGCTTAGGAGGTACGCAGTATTTT
V gene: TRBV11-3; J gene: TRBJ1-6; D gene: TRBD1; clone size: few; CDR3 protein: CASSSPGGTGGNSPLHF; CDR3 DNA: TGTGCCAGCAGCTCCCCCGGCGGGACAGGGGGAAATTCACCCCTCCACTTT
V gene: TRBV7-9; J gene: TRBJ2-5; D gene: TRBD2; clone size: -; CDR3 protein: CASSSGLAGGRQETQYF; CDR3 DNA: TGTGCCAGCAGCTCGGGACTAGCGGGGGGTCGCCAAGAGACCCAGTACTTC
V gene: TRBV10-3; J gene: TRBJ1-5; D gene: -; clone size: few; CDR3 protein: CAISETRQDRGNQPQHF; CDR3 DNA: TGTGCCATCAGTGAGACTCGACAGGACCGTGGCAATCAGCCCCAGCATTTT
V gene: TRBV19; J gene: TRBJ1-5; D gene: TRBD1; clone size: few; CDR3 protein: CASSIQGDGNQPQHF; CDR3 DNA: TGTGCCAGTAGCATCCAGGGGGATGGCAATCAGCCCCAGCATTTT
V gene: TRBV19; J gene: TRBJ1-6; D gene: -; clone size: -; CDR3 protein: CASSMNHNSYNSPLHF; CDR3 DNA: TGTGCCAGTAGTATGAACCACAACTCCTATAATTCACCCCTCCACTTT
V gene: TRBV10-2; J gene: TRBJ2-7; D gene: -; clone size: -; CDR3 protein: CASRQGPYEQYF; CDR3 DNA: TGCGCCAGCCGCCAGGGTCCCTACGAGCAGTACTTC